These T cell receptor beta chains were read from a single sample in a study of beta chain features in type 1 diabetes. TCRdb's copy holds only in-frame clones and misses some; the assay was immunoSEQ multiplex PCR. The data hold roughly 500,000 clones, with roughly an eighth observed a single time. The sample taken for sequencing was naive CD4+ T cells from blood. These receptors originate from a woman aged 18-29 years in good health. The CDR3 runs from the conserved cysteine through the conserved F or W. D genes are given only for firm matches. Clone size is stated in some rows and not others, as once, few, many or a class when expanded.

CDR3aa: CAISRTSGDYNEQFF
CDR3nt: TGTGCCATCAGTCGGACTAGCGGGGATTACAATGAGCAGTTCTTC
abundance: few
d_gene: TRBD2
j_gene: TRBJ2-1
v_gene: TRBV10-3

CDR3aa: CASSPNSQETQYF
CDR3nt: TGTGCCAGCTCACCGAACTCCCAAGAGACCCAGTACTTC
abundance: NA
d_gene: NA
j_gene: TRBJ2-5
v_gene: TRBV18

CDR3aa: CASSQVGRANNSPLHF
CDR3nt: TGCGCCAGCAGCCAAGTCGGGAGGGCGAATAATTCACCCCTCCACTTT
abundance: few
d_gene: NA
j_gene: TRBJ1-6
v_gene: TRBV4-1

CDR3aa: CASSVDAYQETQYF
CDR3nt: TGTGCCAGCAGCGTAGACGCGTACCAAGAGACCCAGTACTTC
abundance: NA
d_gene: NA
j_gene: TRBJ2-5
v_gene: TRBV9

CDR3aa: CASSGRDRHF
CDR3nt: TGTGCCAGCAGTGGACGGGACAGACATTTT
abundance: NA
d_gene: TRBD1
j_gene: TRBJ1-3
v_gene: TRBV2

CDR3aa: CASSESGTMEKLFF
CDR3nt: TGTGCCAGCAGTGAATCGGGGACGATGGAAAAACTGTTTTTT
abundance: few
d_gene: NA
j_gene: TRBJ1-4
v_gene: TRBV25-1

CDR3aa: CASSLWAAMDTQYF
CDR3nt: TGTGCCAGCAGTTTATGGGCGGCCATGGATACGCAGTATTTT
abundance: NA
d_gene: NA
j_gene: TRBJ2-3
v_gene: TRBV27

CDR3aa: CASSAPGRTTDTQYF
CDR3nt: TGTGCCAGCAGCGCGCCGGGGAGGACCACAGATACGCAGTATTTT
abundance: NA
d_gene: NA
j_gene: TRBJ2-3
v_gene: TRBV9

CDR3aa: CASSQEGRETQYF
CDR3nt: TGCGCCAGCAGCCAAGAGGGGCGGGAGACCCAGTACTTC
abundance: NA
d_gene: NA
j_gene: TRBJ2-5
v_gene: TRBV4-3

CDR3aa: CASTPGGSTDTQYF
CDR3nt: TGTGCCAGCACCCCAGGGGGGAGCACAGATACGCAGTATTTT
abundance: few
d_gene: NA
j_gene: TRBJ2-3
v_gene: TRBV9

CDR3aa: CASSSHSGRSNQETQYF
CDR3nt: TGTGCCAGCAGCTCACATAGCGGGAGGTCGAACCAAGAGACCCAGTACTTC
abundance: once
d_gene: TRBD2
j_gene: TRBJ2-5
v_gene: TRBV9

CDR3aa: CASSLVHRGGGETQYF
CDR3nt: TGTGCCAGCAGCTTAGTCCACCGCGGGGGCGGAGAGACCCAGTACTTC
abundance: few
d_gene: NA
j_gene: TRBJ2-5
v_gene: TRBV11-2

CDR3aa: CASSRDGIGYTF
CDR3nt: TGTGCCAGCAGTCGGGACGGTATTGGCTACACCTTC
abundance: NA
d_gene: NA
j_gene: TRBJ1-2
v_gene: TRBV6-6

CDR3aa: CASSTGGAREQYF
CDR3nt: TGTGCCAGCAGTACAGGGGGCGCGAGGGAGCAGTACTTC
abundance: NA
d_gene: TRBD1
j_gene: TRBJ2-7
v_gene: TRBV2

CDR3aa: CSVKGVVIGAFF
CDR3nt: TGCAGCGTAAAGGGGGTGGTAATCGGAGCTTTCTTT
abundance: NA
d_gene: NA
j_gene: TRBJ1-1
v_gene: TRBV29-1

CDR3aa: CSVGGLKDRVHNEQFF
CDR3nt: TGCAGCGTTGGGGGTCTGAAGGACAGGGTACACAATGAGCAGTTCTTC
abundance: NA
d_gene: TRBD1
j_gene: TRBJ2-1
v_gene: TRBV29-1

CDR3aa: CATSVHGGLGANVLTF
CDR3nt: TGTGCCACCAGCGTCCACGGGGGGCTTGGGGCCAACGTCCTGACTTTC
abundance: few
d_gene: NA
j_gene: TRBJ2-6
v_gene: TRBV15

CDR3aa: CASSRDPTDTQYF
CDR3nt: TGCGCCAGCAGTCGCGACCCCACAGATACGCAGTATTTT
abundance: NA
d_gene: NA
j_gene: TRBJ2-3
v_gene: TRBV5-1

CDR3aa: CASSLDTDTQYF
CDR3nt: TGTGCCAGCAGTCTGGACACAGATACGCAGTATTTT
abundance: NA
d_gene: NA
j_gene: TRBJ2-3
v_gene: TRBV11-3

CDR3aa: CAGAREGGSYNEQFF
CDR3nt: TGCGCCGGGGCCCGTGAGGGGGGCTCCTACAATGAGCAGTTCTTC
abundance: few
d_gene: NA
j_gene: TRBJ2-1
v_gene: TRBV5-1

CDR3aa: CASSRTGISSYNEQFF
CDR3nt: TGTGCCAGCAGCCGGACAGGAATCAGCTCCTACAATGAGCAGTTCTTC
abundance: NA
d_gene: TRBD1
j_gene: TRBJ2-1
v_gene: TRBV27

CDR3aa: CASSLGQETQYF
CDR3nt: TGCGCCAGCAGCTTGGGGCAAGAGACCCAGTACTTC
abundance: few
d_gene: NA
j_gene: TRBJ2-5
v_gene: TRBV5-1

CDR3aa: CASSLGDSYQETQYF
CDR3nt: TGTGCCAGCAGCTTAGGGGACAGCTACCAAGAGACCCAGTACTTC
abundance: few
d_gene: TRBD1
j_gene: TRBJ2-5
v_gene: TRBV7-2

CDR3aa: CASSQGSRLAGNEQFF
CDR3nt: TGTGCCAGCAGCCAAGGTTCGAGACTAGCGGGCAATGAGCAGTTCTTC
abundance: NA
d_gene: TRBD2
j_gene: TRBJ2-1
v_gene: TRBV14

CDR3aa: CASSLVSDYETQYF
CDR3nt: TGCGCCAGCAGCCTCGTCTCGGACTACGAGACCCAGTACTTC
abundance: NA
d_gene: NA
j_gene: TRBJ2-5
v_gene: TRBV5-1